These 17 T cell receptor beta chains came from one sample sequenced in a study of blood T cell repertoires in COVID-19. This table comes from immunoSEQ multiplex PCR, and its TCRdb copy is limited to in-frame clones, with some not included. This table has around 620,000 clones, 75% to 90% appearing once. The sequenced material came from peripheral blood. The receptors were gathered from a woman between 18 and 29 years old with acute or convalescent COVID-19.

This chain joins TRBV5-4 and TRBJ2-7, with 10 bases that match TRBD1. The V segment lost 0 bases and the J segment 7 bases; nucleotides outside the gene matches: 7. The length of the CDR3 is 15 residues. CDR1 is SGHNT and CDR2 is YYREEE in the germline V gene (reference sequence). The CDR3 coding sequence is TGTGCCAGCAGCTTGGCCGGGACAGGGGTGGGGGAGCAGTACTTC. Translating it yields CASSLAGTGVGEQYF.

J is TRBJ2-7 and V is TRBV12-5; D is ambiguous. V was trimmed by 1 base and J by 0 bases, leaving 13 bases between them. CDR1 is LGHNT and CDR2 is FRNRAP in the germline V gene. The CDR3 runs to 16 residues. The CDR3 spells CASGLAVSLSSYEQYF. The CDR3 coding sequence is TGTGCTAGTGGTTTGGCCGTTAGCCTTAGCTCCTACGAGCAGTACTTC.

This chain connects TRBV15 to TRBJ1-5, with 8 bases identical to TRBD1. J gave up 5 bases and V 6 bases, and 3 bases lay outside the gene matches. This CDR3 has 13 residues. CDR1 is LNHNV, CDR2 YYDKDF, per germline (reference sequence). CDR3 DNA: TGTGCCACCAGGGGGACAGGAGATCAGCCCCAGCATTTT. Translation gives CATRGTGDQPQHF.

J is TRBJ2-7 and V is TRBV28, with D hard to call. Germline V gives CDR1 MDHEN, CDR2 SYDVKM. V lost 11 bases, J lost 7 bases, and 18 bases lay in between. The CDR3 is made up of 12 amino acids. The chain's CDR3 is CASRAPLGEQYF. As DNA, the CDR3 is TGTGCCTCCCGAGCGCCCCTCGGGGAGCAGTACTTC.

This rearrangement joins TRBV7-6 to TRBJ1-1; weak D call: TRBD1 (5 bases). This CDR3 has 13 residues. The germline V gene has CDR1 SGHVS and CDR2 FNYEAQ. V was cut by 1 base and J by 12 bases, with 15 bases left in between. The CDR3 sequence is CASSLGGRQGTFF. DNA for the CDR3: TGTGCCAGCAGCTTAGGCGGCCGCCAGGGAACTTTCTTT.

With regard to this clone: The sample carries other DNA sequences with the same CDR3. The chain has TRBV4-1 and TRBJ1-5; no clear D. Germline V gene data show CDR1 as MGHRA and CDR2 as YSYEKL. There are 15 residues in the CDR3. V lost 3 bases, J lost 0 bases, and 9 bases lay in between. The CDR3 reads CASSQGGYSNQPQHF. CDR3 DNA sequence: TGCGCCAGCAGCCAGGGAGGTTATAGCAATCAGCCCCAGCATTTT.

V and J are TRBV4-3 and TRBJ2-7; 9 nucleotides align to TRBD1. V trimming: 4 bases; J trimming: 3 bases; junction bases outside the gene matches: 7. Germline V gives CDR1 LGHNA, CDR2 YSLEER. The CDR3 is made up of 15 amino acids. CDR3 amino acids: CASSPSWTGDYEQYF. The CDR3 DNA reads as TGCGCCAGCAGCCCTTCCTGGACAGGGGACTACGAGCAGTACTTC.

This chain joins TRBV12-5 and TRBJ2-1; the match to TRBD2 covers 12 bases. CDR1 is LGHNT and CDR2 is FRNRAP in the germline V gene. J lost 5 bases, V lost 0 bases, and 5 bases had no gene match. CDR3 length equals 17 residues. The CDR3 region has the DNA TGTGCTAGTGGTTTGGTGCTACTAGCGGGGGGCCACAATGAGCAGTTCTTC. This gives the protein CASGLVLLAGGHNEQFF.

On this clone itself: Other nucleotide sequences in the sample specify the same CDR3. The chain is built from TRBV5-1 and TRBJ2-7; D is unclear. Germline CDR1 is SGHRS and CDR2 is YFSETQ. This CDR3 comprises 12 residues. V was pared by 0 bases and J by 3 bases, with 4 bases between. The CDR3 protein is CASSLDGYEQYF. In DNA form, the CDR3 reads TGCGCCAGCAGCTTGGACGGCTACGAGCAGTACTTC.

This chain joins TRBV9 and TRBJ2-7, with D maybe TRBD1 (6 bases). CDR3 length: 13 amino acids. Germline lookup yields CDR1 SGDLS and CDR2 YYNGEE. V was clipped by 0 bases and J by 7 bases, with 11 bases between them. The CDR3 spells CASSVGTGLEQYF. The CDR3 DNA follows: TGTGCCAGCAGCGTAGGCACAGGGCTGGAGCAGTACTTC.

This clone turned up a few times. The chain uses TRBV19 and TRBJ1-1, with 8 bases identical to TRBD1. The CDR3 covers 14 residues. The junction had 9 bases not matched to a gene; V was cut back by 6 bases and J by 6 bases. Per germline, CDR1 LNHDA and CDR2 SQIVND (reference sequence). CDR3 DNA sequence: TGTGCCAGTAGACAGGGACAGGCAGTCTCTGAAGCTTTCTTT. It is translated as CASRQGQAVSEAFF.

This chain uses TRBV12-5 with TRBJ1-1; tentatively, D is TRBD1 (5 bases). Trimming removed 2 bases from V and 1 base from J, with 11 bases in between. Germline-derived CDR1 and CDR2 are LGHNT and FRNRAP. The CDR3 loop spans 15 amino acids. CDR3: CASGLTARENTEAFF. The CDR3 region has the DNA TGTGCTAGTGGTTTGACAGCCAGGGAGAACACTGAAGCTTTCTTT.

The rearrangement joins TRBV18 to TRBJ2-2, with D unclear. V dropped 5 bases and J dropped 1 base, with 11 bases sitting between them. The CDR3 runs 15 residues. Looked up from germline, CDR1 is KGHSH and CDR2 is LQKENI. This chain's CDR3 is CASSVNTQNTGELFF. CDR3 nucleotide sequence: TGTGCCAGCTCAGTAAACACCCAGAACACCGGGGAGCTGTTTTTT. Looking up the rest from reference TRBV18 and TRBJ2-2 gives the full variable domain: NAGVMQNPRHLVRRRGQEARLRCSPMKGHSHVYWYRQLPEEGLKFMVYLQKENIIDESGMPKERFSAEFPKEGPSILRIQQVVRGDSAAYFCASSVNTQNTGELFFGEGSRLTVL.

The genes are TRBV5-6 and TRBJ2-7; D is unresolved. V lost 0 bases to trimming and J lost 5 bases, with 15 bases between them. This CDR3 spans 15 amino acids. Germline loops: CDR1 SGHDT, CDR2 YYEEEE. The CDR3 region is CASSLATGLVDEQYF. CDR3 nucleotide sequence: TGTGCCAGCAGCTTGGCCACGGGTTTGGTCGACGAGCAGTACTTC. Looking up the rest from reference TRBV5-6 and TRBJ2-7 gives the full variable domain: DAGVTQSPTHLIKTRGQQVTLRCSPKSGHDTVSWYQQALGQGPQFIFQYYEEEERQRGNFPDRFSGHQFPNYSSELNVNALLLGDSALYLCASSLATGLVDEQYFGPGTRLTVT.

This clone was seen just once. The V gene is TRBV19, the J gene TRBJ2-1; 11 nucleotides match TRBD2. CDR1 and CDR2 from the germline V gene are LNHDA and SQIVND (reference sequence). This CDR3 has 16 residues. V dropped 6 bases and J dropped 4; count of bases not matched to a gene: 8. CDR3 in amino acids: CASRKTSGELYNEQFF. The CDR3 DNA reads TGTGCCAGTAGAAAGACTAGCGGGGAACTTTACAATGAGCAGTTCTTC.

The gene calls are TRBV19 and TRBJ1-3, with TRBD1 as a possible D gene (5 bases). V was trimmed by 8 bases and J by 0 bases, leaving 11 bases between them. CDR1 LNHDA and CDR2 SQIVND come from the germline V gene (reference sequence). The CDR3 length is 14 residues. This chain's CDR3 is CASAQGYSGNTIYF. Here the CDR3 DNA reads TGTGCCAGTGCCCAGGGTTACTCTGGAAACACCATATATTTT.

This chain connects TRBV5-1 to TRBJ2-7; D might be TRBD1 (6 bases). V was pared by 0 bases and J by 0 bases, with 16 bases between. Germline V gene lookup returns CDR1 SGHRS and CDR2 YFSETQ. The CDR3 has 17 amino acids. DNA of the CDR3: TGCGCCAGCAGCTTGGCCAGGGGACCCCGGGGCTCCTACGAGCAGTACTTC. Its protein is CASSLARGPRGSYEQYF.